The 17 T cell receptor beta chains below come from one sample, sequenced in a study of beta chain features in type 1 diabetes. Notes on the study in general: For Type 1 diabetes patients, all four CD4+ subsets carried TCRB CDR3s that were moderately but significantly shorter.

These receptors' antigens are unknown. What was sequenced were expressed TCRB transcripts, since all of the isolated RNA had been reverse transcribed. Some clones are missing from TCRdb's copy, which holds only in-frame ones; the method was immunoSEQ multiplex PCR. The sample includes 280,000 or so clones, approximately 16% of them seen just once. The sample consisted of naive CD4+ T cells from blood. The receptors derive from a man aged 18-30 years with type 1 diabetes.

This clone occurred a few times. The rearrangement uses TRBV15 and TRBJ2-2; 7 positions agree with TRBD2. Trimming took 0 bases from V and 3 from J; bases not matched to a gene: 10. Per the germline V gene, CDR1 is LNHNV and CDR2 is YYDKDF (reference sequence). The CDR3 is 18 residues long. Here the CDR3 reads CATSRDPGDYYDTGELFF. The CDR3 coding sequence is TGTGCCACCAGCAGAGATCCCGGGGACTACTACGACACCGGGGAGCTGTTTTTT.

In DNA form, the CDR3 reads TGTGCCAGCAGCCTAGGCACAGGAGCCGGCACAGATACGCAGTATTTT. Protein sequence: CASSLGTGAGTDTQYF. The chain links TRBV11-3 to TRBJ2-3; a weak D match, TRBD1 (5 bases). CDR3 length: 16 residues. V lost 5 bases and J lost 1, with 16 bases in between. The germline V gene encodes CDR1 SGHNT and CDR2 YENEEA.

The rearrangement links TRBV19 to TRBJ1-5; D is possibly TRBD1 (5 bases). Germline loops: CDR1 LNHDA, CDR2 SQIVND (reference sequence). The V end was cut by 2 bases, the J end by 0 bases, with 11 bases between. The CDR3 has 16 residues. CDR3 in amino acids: CASSISGLNSNQPQHF. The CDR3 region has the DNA TGTGCCAGTAGTATATCAGGGCTTAATAGCAATCAGCCCCAGCATTTT.

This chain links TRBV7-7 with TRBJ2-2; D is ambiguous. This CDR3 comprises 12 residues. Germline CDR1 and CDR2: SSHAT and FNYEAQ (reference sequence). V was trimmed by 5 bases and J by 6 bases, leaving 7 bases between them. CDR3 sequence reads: CASSPQAGELFF. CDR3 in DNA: TGTGCCAGCAGCCCTCAGGCCGGGGAGCTGTTTTTT.

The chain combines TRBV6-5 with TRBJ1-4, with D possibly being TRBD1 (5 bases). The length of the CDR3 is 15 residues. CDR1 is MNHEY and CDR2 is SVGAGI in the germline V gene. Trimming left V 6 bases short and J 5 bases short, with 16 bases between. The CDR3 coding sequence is TGTGCCAGCAGCCCCTCCGGACACTACAATGAAAAACTGTTTTTT. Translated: CASSPSGHYNEKLFF.

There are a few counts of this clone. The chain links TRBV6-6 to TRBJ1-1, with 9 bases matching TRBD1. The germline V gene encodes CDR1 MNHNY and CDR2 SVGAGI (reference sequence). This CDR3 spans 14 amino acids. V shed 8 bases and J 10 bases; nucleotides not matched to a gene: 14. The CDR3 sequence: CASLERQGGVGAFF. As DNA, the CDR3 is TGTGCCAGCCTCGAACGACAGGGGGGTGTAGGAGCTTTCTTT.

The CDR3 spells CASSSGQGEAFF. The CDR3 region has the DNA TGTGCCAGCAGCTCAGGACAGGGCGAAGCTTTCTTT. The V and J genes are TRBV5-5 and TRBJ1-1, with 8 bases aligning to TRBD1. Germline CDR1 and CDR2: SGHKS and YYEKEE (reference sequence). V lost 3 bases, J lost 8 bases, and 3 bases stayed unmatched. The length of the CDR3 is 12 residues.

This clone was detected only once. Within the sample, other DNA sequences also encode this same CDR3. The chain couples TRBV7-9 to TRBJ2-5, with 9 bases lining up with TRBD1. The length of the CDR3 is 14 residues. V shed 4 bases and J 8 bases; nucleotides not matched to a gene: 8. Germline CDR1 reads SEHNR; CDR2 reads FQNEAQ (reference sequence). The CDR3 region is CASSSGTGRETQYF. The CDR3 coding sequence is TGTGCCAGCAGCTCGGGGACAGGGCGGGAAACCCAGTACTTC.

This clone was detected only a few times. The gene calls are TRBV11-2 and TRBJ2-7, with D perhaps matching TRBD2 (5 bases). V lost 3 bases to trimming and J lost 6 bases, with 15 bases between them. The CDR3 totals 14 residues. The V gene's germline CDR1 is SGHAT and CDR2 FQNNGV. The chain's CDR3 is CASSFFEGSGEQYF. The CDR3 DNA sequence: TGTGCCAGCAGCTTTTTTGAGGGTTCCGGCGAGCAGTACTTC.

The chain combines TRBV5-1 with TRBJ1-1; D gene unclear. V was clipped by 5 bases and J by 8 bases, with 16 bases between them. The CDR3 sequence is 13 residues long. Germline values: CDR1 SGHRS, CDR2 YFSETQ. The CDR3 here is CASSSTSSQEAFF. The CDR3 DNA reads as TGCGCCAGCAGTTCGACATCATCACAGGAAGCTTTCTTT.

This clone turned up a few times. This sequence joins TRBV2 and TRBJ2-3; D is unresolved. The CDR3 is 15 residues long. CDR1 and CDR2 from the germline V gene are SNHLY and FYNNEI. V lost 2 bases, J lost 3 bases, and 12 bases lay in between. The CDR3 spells CASSELGGLTDTQYF. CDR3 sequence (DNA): TGTGCCAGCAGTGAATTAGGCGGTTTGACAGATACGCAGTATTTT.

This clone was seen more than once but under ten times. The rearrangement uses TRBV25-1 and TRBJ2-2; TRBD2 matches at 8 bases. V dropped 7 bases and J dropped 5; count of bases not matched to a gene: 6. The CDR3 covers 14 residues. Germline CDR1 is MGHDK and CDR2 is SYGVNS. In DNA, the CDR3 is TGTGCCAGCATGCCGGGGGGGTCAACCGGGGAGCTGTTTTTT. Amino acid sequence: CASMPGGSTGELFF.

The CDR3 is CAWSVLVGIETQYF. In nucleotides, the CDR3 is TGTGCCTGGAGTGTACTAGTGGGAATTGAGACCCAGTACTTC. The genes are TRBV30 and TRBJ2-5; TRBD2 is a possible D gene (5 bases). CDR1 is GTSNPN, CDR2 SVGIG, per germline (reference sequence). V lost 0 bases to trimming and J lost 5 bases, with 13 bases between them. The CDR3 extends over 14 amino acids.

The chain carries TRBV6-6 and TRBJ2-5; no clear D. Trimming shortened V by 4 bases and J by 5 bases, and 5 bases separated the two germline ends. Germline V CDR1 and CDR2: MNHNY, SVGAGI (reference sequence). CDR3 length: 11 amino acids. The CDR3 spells CASSSSETQYF. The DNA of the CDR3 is TGTGCCAGCAGTTCGTCCGAGACCCAGTACTTC.

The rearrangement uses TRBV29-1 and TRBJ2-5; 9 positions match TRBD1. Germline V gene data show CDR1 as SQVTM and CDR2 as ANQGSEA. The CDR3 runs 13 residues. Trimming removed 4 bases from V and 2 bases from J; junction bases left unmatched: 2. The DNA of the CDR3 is TGCAGCGTTGTCGGACAGGGGCAAGAGACCCAGTACTTC. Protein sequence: CSVVGQGQETQYF. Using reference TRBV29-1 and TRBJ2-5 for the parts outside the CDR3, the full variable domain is SAVISQKPSRDICQRGTSLTIQCQVDSQVTMMFWYRQQPGQSLTLIATANQGSEATYESGFVIDKFPISRPNLTFSTLTVSNMSPEDSSIYLCSVVGQGQETQYFGPGTRLLVL.

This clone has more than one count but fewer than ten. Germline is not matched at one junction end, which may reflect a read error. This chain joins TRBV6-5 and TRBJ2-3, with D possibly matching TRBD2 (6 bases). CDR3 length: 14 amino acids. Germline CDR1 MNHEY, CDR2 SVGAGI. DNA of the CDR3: TGTGCCAGCAGCCCCCGGGAGACCACATATACGCAGTATTTT. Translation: CASSPRETTYTQYF.

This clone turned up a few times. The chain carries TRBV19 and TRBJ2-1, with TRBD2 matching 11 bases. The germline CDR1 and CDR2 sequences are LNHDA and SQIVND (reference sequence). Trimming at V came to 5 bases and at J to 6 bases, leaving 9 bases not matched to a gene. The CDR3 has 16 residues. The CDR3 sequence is CASSGRASGRTNEQFF. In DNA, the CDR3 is TGTGCCAGTAGTGGGCGAGCTAGCGGGAGGACCAATGAGCAGTTCTTC.